The entry that follows covers one T cell receptor beta chain sequence. These data originate in a study of T cell responses to AZD1222 COVID-19 vaccine. V was cut by 1 base and J by 2 bases, with 12 bases left in between. The germline V gene has CDR1 SGHTA and CDR2 FQGNSA. The CDR3 sequence is 15 residues long. Libraries were prepared by immunoSEQ multiplex PCR; TCRdb keeps only in-frame clonotypes and omits some of them. The repertoire holds some 81,000 clones, with roughly 84% as singletons. Sequences were derived from peripheral blood, sampled 28 days after the second AZD1222 dose. The sequence derives from an adult who received the AZD1222 COVID-19 vaccine. The chain joins TRBV7-2 to TRBJ2-7; TRBD1 is a possible D gene (6 bases). This chain's CDR3 is CASSLGRGTTYEQYF. The CDR3 DNA reads as TGTGCCAGCAGCTTAGGAAGGGGGACGACCTACGAGCAGTACTTC.